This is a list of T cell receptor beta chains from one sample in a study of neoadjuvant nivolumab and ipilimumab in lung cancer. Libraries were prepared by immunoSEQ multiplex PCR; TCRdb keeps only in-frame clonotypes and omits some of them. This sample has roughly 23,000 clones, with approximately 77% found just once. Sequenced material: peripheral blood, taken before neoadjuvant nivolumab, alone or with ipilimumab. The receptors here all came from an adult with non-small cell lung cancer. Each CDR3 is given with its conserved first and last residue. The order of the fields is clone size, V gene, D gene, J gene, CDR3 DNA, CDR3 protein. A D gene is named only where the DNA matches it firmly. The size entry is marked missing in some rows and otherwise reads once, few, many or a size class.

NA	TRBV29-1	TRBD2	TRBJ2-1	TGCAGCGCCGGGACTAGCGGGAGGCAGTTCTTC	CSAGTSGRQFF
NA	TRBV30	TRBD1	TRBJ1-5	TGTGCCTGGGACAGGGAACGCAATCAGCCCCAGCATTTT	CAWDRERNQPQHF
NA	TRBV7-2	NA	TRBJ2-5	TGTGCCAGCAGTCCCGATGTCCCTTCCCAAGAGACCCAGTACTTC	CASSPDVPSQETQYF
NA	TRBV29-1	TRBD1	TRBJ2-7	TGCAGCGTTGAATTACGGACAGGAACATACGAGCAGTACTTC	CSVELRTGTYEQYF
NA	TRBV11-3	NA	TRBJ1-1	TGTGCCAGCAGCTTAGGGGCCACCTCCACTGAAGCTTTCTTT	CASSLGATSTEAFF
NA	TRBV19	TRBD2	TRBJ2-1	TGTGCCAGTAGTAACCGACTAGCGGGGGCAGGGTACAATGAGCAGTTCTTC	CASSNRLAGAGYNEQFF
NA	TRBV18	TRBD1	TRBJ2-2	TGTGCCAGCTCACCTGCGACAGGGGCCGGGGAGCTGTTTTTT	CASSPATGAGELFF
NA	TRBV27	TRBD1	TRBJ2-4	TGTGCCAGCAGTAGGGACAGGCTAGCCAAAAACATTCAGTACTTC	CASSRDRLAKNIQYF
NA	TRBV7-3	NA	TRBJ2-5	TGTGCCAGCAGCCCGGGGCTTTCGTACCAAGAGACCCAGTACTTC	CASSPGLSYQETQYF
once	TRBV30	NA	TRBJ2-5	TGTGCCTGGAGTGTAAAGACCCAGTACTTC	CAWSVKTQYF
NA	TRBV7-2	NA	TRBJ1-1	TGTGCCAGCAGGTCTGGCAGGGACACTGAAGCTTTCTTT	CASRSGRDTEAFF
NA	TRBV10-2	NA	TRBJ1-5	TGCGCCAGCAGCGCCTCGGTTCCGGAGCCCCAGCATTTT	CASSASVPEPQHF
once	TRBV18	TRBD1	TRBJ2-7	TGTGCCAGCTCGCCCAGGGGGCAGGTCTACGAGCAGTACTTC	CASSPRGQVYEQYF
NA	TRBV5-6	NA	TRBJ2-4	TGTGCCAGCAGCCTGAATGCGGGGTGGGCCAAAAACATTCAGTACTTC	CASSLNAGWAKNIQYF
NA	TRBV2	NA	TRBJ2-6	TGTGCCAGCAGTCCTGAGGGGGCTGGGGCCAACGTCCTGACTTTC	CASSPEGAGANVLTF
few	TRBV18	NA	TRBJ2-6	TGTGCCAGCTCACCCGACTGGGCCAACGTCCTGACTTTC	CASSPDWANVLTF
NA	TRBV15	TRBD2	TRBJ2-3	TGTGCCACCAGCAGAGAACTAGCGGGAGCAATGGATACGCAGTATTTT	CATSRELAGAMDTQYF
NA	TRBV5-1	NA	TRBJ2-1	TGCGCCAGCAGCTTGCCCGGGGCGGTATACAATGAGCAGTTCTTC	CASSLPGAVYNEQFF
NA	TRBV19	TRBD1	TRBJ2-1	TGTGCCAGTAGTATGGACAGGGAGTCCGGGAATGAGCAGTTCTTC	CASSMDRESGNEQFF
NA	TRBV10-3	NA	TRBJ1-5	TGTGCCATCAGTGATTCTAGGGGCGAAAATCAGCCCCAGCATTTT	CAISDSRGENQPQHF
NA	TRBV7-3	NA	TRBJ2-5	TGTGCCAGCAGCTTAGAAACTCGGGAGACCCAGTACTTC	CASSLETRETQYF
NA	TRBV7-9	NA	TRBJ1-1	TGTGCCAGCAGCTTTGGAGTGGCCCAAGACACTGAAGCTTTCTTT	CASSFGVAQDTEAFF
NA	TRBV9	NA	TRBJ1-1	TGTGCCAGCAGCGAGGGCCCCGACATGAACACTGAAGCTTTCTTT	CASSEGPDMNTEAFF
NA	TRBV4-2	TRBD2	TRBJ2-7	TGTGCCAGCAGCCCTTGGGATAGCGGGAGCCAGTCCTACGAGCAGTACTTC	CASSPWDSGSQSYEQYF
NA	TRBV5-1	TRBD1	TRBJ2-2	TGCGCCAGCAGCTTGGGACAGGGGGGCACCGGGGAGCTGTTTTTT	CASSLGQGGTGELFF
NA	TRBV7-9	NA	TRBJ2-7	TGTGCCAGCAGCGCTAACAGGGTTTTGAAGCAGTACTTC	CASSANRVLKQYF
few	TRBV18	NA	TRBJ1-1	TGTGCCAGCTCACCAAACCATGGGGTGGTTCGCACTGAAGCTTTCTTT	CASSPNHGVVRTEAFF
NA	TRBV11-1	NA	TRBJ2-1	TGTGCCAGCAGCTTGGGTGGCGGGGAGCAGTTCTTC	CASSLGGGEQFF
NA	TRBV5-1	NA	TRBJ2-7	TGCGCCAGCAGCTTGGATTGGCTTTCCGAGCAGTACTTC	CASSLDWLSEQYF
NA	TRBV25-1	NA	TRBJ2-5	TGTGCCAGCAGTCCCGGAGGACGGAACCAAGAGACCCAGTACTTC	CASSPGGRNQETQYF
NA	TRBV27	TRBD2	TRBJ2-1	TGTGCCAGCAGTTTTGCCGGGAGGGCCTTCAATGAGCAGTTCTTC	CASSFAGRAFNEQFF
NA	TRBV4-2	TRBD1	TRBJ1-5	TGTGCCAGCAGCCAAGTTCTAGCCGGGACAGCAAAGCGGTTGAGCAATCAGCCCCAGCATTTT	CASSQVLAGTAKRLSNQPQHF
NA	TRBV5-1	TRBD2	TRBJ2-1	TGCGCCAGCAGCTTGGAGGGACTAGCCTCCGGGGAGCAGTTCTTC	CASSLEGLASGEQFF
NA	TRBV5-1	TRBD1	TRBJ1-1	TGCGCCAGCAGCTTTGGACCGGACAGGGGCGGCTCGGCTTTCTTT	CASSFGPDRGGSAFF
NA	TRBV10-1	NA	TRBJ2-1	TGCGCCAGCAGTGAATCCGAATACAATGAGCAGTTCTTC	CASSESEYNEQFF
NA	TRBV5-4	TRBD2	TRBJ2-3	TGTGCCAGCAGCGCGTTGCGGGGGAGCACAGATACGCAGTATTTT	CASSALRGSTDTQYF
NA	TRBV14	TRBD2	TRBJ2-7	TGTGCCAGCAGCCCCAGACTAGCGGGAGACGAGCAGTACTTC	CASSPRLAGDEQYF
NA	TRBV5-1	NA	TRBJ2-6	TGCGCCAGCAGCTCGGGACATAGGATCTCTGGGGCCAACGTCCTGACTTTC	CASSSGHRISGANVLTF
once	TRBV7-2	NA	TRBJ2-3	TGTGCCAGCAGCCTGGCGGGATTTGGCGCAGATACGCAGTATTTT	CASSLAGFGADTQYF
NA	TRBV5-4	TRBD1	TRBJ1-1	TGTGCCAGCAGCTTGGGGGACAGGGGGAACACTGAAGCTTTCTTT	CASSLGDRGNTEAFF
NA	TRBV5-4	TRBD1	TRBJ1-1	TGTGCCAGCAGGCCTGGGGGGCAGGGGGGAGATAAAGCTTTCTTT	CASRPGGQGGDKAFF
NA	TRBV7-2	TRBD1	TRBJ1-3	TGTGCCAGCAGCTTAGTACAGGGGGAACACACCATATATTTT	CASSLVQGEHTIYF
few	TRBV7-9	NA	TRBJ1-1	TGTGCCAGCAGCTTAGAGGGGAACACTGAAGCTTTCTTT	CASSLEGNTEAFF
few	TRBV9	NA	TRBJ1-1	TGTGCCAGCAGCGGAGGGGACACGACGGCTGAAGCTTTCTTT	CASSGGDTTAEAFF
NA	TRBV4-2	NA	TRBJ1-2	TGTGCCAGCAGCCAAGAGATCAGGGACCGAGCCTATGGCTACACCTTC	CASSQEIRDRAYGYTF
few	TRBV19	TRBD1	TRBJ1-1	TGTGCCAGTAGGTCAACGTGGGACAGGGGCGCTGAAGCTTTCTTT	CASRSTWDRGAEAFF
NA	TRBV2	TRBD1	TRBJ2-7	TGTGCCAGTTACGGGGACCGGGACAGGGTTGGCGAGCAGTACTTC	CASYGDRDRVGEQYF
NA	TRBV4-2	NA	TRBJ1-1	TGTGCCAGCAGCCAAGATCTCCAATTGTACGTGAACACTGAAGCTTTCTTT	CASSQDLQLYVNTEAFF
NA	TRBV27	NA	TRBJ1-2	TGTGCCAGCACCCCGGGGTATGGCTACACCTTC	CASTPGYGYTF
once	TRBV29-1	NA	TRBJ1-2	TGCAGCGTTATTGATACTAACTATGGCTACACCTTC	CSVIDTNYGYTF
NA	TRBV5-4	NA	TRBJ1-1	TGTGCCAGCGGGGGCGAAAATGGGATTAGTGAAGCTTTCTTT	CASGGENGISEAFF
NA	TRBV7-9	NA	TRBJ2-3	TGTGCCAGCAGCTACAGTGCTTCAGATACGCAGTATTTT	CASSYSASDTQYF
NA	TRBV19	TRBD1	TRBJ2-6	TGTGCCAGTAGTATAGTACGTTGGACAGGGGGTACTGGGGCCAACGTCCTGACTTTC	CASSIVRWTGGTGANVLTF
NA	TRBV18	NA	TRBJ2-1	TGTGCCAGCTCACCCTCTGCGGGACGGGACTCCAGTGGGCGATGGAGTGAGCAGTTCTTC	CASSPSAGRDSSGRWSEQFF